This T cell receptor beta chain was sequenced in a study of blood T cell repertoires in COVID-19 (dated by TCRdb to 2019 to 2021). Describing the broader study: Collaborator samples came from the United States, Italy and Spain and covered acute and convalescent phases of COVID-19. The repertoires were made available in a free public database intended to serve as a resource for research on the immune response to SARS-CoV-2. The sample metadata nearly always contained a de-identified subject ID, COVID-19 status, age in years and sex. The prospective study material was composed of cDNA or gDNA derived from T cells, B-cell-depleted T cells, or PBMCs. The dataset comprised deeply sampled blood TCRbeta repertoires from subjects exposed to, actively infected with, or recovered from COVID-19. The samples were drawn from two sources: the first 160 participants of the ongoing ImmuneRACE study, and 1,000 to 1,500 subjects contributed by 6 global collaborators. Where available, HLA class I and class II types were obtained from metadata supplied by the sample provider rather than from assay-based typing. Broad study findings and their caveats: Clinical and demographic metadata were provided uncurated, with the amount varying by source and participant.

The immunoSEQ Assay, a bias-controlled multiplex PCR, was used to amplify TCRbeta CDR3 regions from genomic DNA. As for how the authors treated the data: The number of nucleated cells in each sample was estimated from the amplification of reference gene primers within the assay. To quantify the absolute abundance of each unique TCRbeta CDR3 rearrangement, sequence reads were collapsed and filtered. For each sample, productive Simpson clonality was calculated by taking the square root of Simpson's diversity index across productive rearrangements. In its TCRdb copy, this immuneACCESS table keeps in-frame sequences only and misses some clones. Where compared with another copy, unresolved V genes explain less than half of these, and the others have no known cause. That table gives V, J and clone size, and the DNA gave D and trimming. For this sample the table gives 200,000 to 300,000 clones, of which around 87% were detected only once. Of the sample, over 2% is held by the ten largest clones.

Regarding this clone: Its binding antigen is unknown. The record has no base qualities; no much larger clone is one base away.

Whole blood was collected in K2EDTA tubes by collaborating institutions according to the institutions' own protocols. Collaborator samples were shipped for TCRbeta analysis as frozen whole blood, isolated PBMCs, or DNA extracted from either sample type. V and J lose 5 bases and 8 bases, and a span of 26 bases separates them. The germline V gene sets CDR1 to SGHRS and CDR2 to YFSETQ. The cysteine opens and the phenylalanine closes a CDR3 of 17 amino acids. The entry retains the CDR3 DNA only, 51 bases that are in frame from base 1. The origin of this receptor is a woman in her 50s with acute or convalescent COVID-19. Sequencing was performed on peripheral blood. The chain is assembled from TRBV5-1 and TRBJ2-1; a tentative D call is TRBD2 (7 bases match). The CDR3 is CASRQGGGLLQSDEQFF. In nucleotide form, the sequence is TGCGCCAGCAGACAAGGGGGGGGACTACTACAAAGCGATGAGCAGTTCTTC.